These T cell receptor beta chains were read from a single sample in a study of sequential checkpoint blockade in melanoma. Clones were read by immunoSEQ multiplex PCR, and TCRdb kept only the in-frame ones, dropping some. This table holds roughly 12,000 clones, over 60% found once. The material sequenced was CD8+ T cells sorted from blood (inferred from file names), taken from a patient given nivolumab and ipilimumab in sequence. The receptors here all came from a human donor with melanoma. Each CDR3 is given with its conserved first and last residue. Each record gives: D gene, V gene, clone size, J gene, CDR3 protein, CDR3 DNA. The D gene is left open where the match is weak. Clone size appears in some rows only: once, few, many, or a class for an expanded clone.

d_call: .; v_call: TRBV6-1; clone_size: .; j_call: TRBJ1-1; cdr3_aa: CASSGYRGMMNTEAFF; cdr3_nt: TGTGCCAGCAGTGGATATAGGGGCATGATGAACACTGAAGCTTTCTTT
d_call: TRBD1; v_call: TRBV6-6; clone_size: .; j_call: TRBJ2-2; cdr3_aa: CASSLKGQELGGELFF; cdr3_nt: TGTGCCAGCAGCCTAAAGGGACAGGAGCTGGGAGGGGAGCTGTTTTTT
d_call: .; v_call: TRBV5-4; clone_size: .; j_call: TRBJ1-2; cdr3_aa: CASSLVKGYGYTF; cdr3_nt: TGTGCCAGCAGCTTAGTCAAGGGGTATGGCTACACCTTC
d_call: .; v_call: TRBV7-9; clone_size: few; j_call: TRBJ1-6; cdr3_aa: CASSPPGSYNSPLHF; cdr3_nt: TGTGCCAGCAGCCCTCCGGGATCCTATAATTCACCCCTCCACTTT
d_call: .; v_call: TRBV4-3; clone_size: .; j_call: TRBJ2-7; cdr3_aa: CASSQDRGSGEQYF; cdr3_nt: TGCGCCAGCAGCCAAGACAGGGGAAGTGGCGAGCAGTACTTC
d_call: .; v_call: TRBV5-2; clone_size: .; j_call: TRBJ1-6; cdr3_aa: CASSLTHRDPPTPLHF; cdr3_nt: TGCGCCAGCAGCCTTACCCACCGGGATCCACCGACACCCCTCCACTTT
d_call: .; v_call: TRBV30; clone_size: .; j_call: TRBJ2-2; cdr3_aa: CAWSPDTGELFF; cdr3_nt: TGTGCCTGGAGCCCAGACACCGGGGAGCTGTTTTTT
d_call: .; v_call: TRBV19; clone_size: .; j_call: TRBJ2-7; cdr3_aa: CASSIWGAYEQYF; cdr3_nt: TGTGCCAGTAGTATTTGGGGGGCCTACGAGCAGTACTTC
d_call: .; v_call: TRBV7-6; clone_size: .; j_call: TRBJ2-2; cdr3_aa: CASSFAPREGGELFF; cdr3_nt: TGTGCCAGCAGCTTCGCTCCCAGGGAAGGCGGGGAGCTGTTTTTT
d_call: TRBD2; v_call: TRBV7-3; clone_size: .; j_call: TRBJ2-7; cdr3_aa: CASSLAGGPGEQYF; cdr3_nt: TGTGCCAGCAGCTTAGCGGGAGGGCCAGGGGAGCAGTACTTC
d_call: .; v_call: TRBV7-3; clone_size: .; j_call: TRBJ2-1; cdr3_aa: CASSLGTGLPEQFF; cdr3_nt: TGTGCCAGCAGCTTAGGGACGGGACTGCCTGAGCAGTTCTTC
d_call: .; v_call: TRBV5-1; clone_size: few; j_call: TRBJ2-2; cdr3_aa: CASSDSTGNTGELFF; cdr3_nt: TGCGCCAGCAGCGACTCGACGGGAAACACCGGGGAGCTGTTTTTT
d_call: .; v_call: TRBV5-6; clone_size: .; j_call: TRBJ1-1; cdr3_aa: CASRDMMNTEAFF; cdr3_nt: TGTGCCAGCCGAGACATGATGAACACTGAAGCTTTCTTT
d_call: TRBD2; v_call: TRBV27; clone_size: .; j_call: TRBJ2-3; cdr3_aa: CASSQGPRLAGNTDTQYF; cdr3_nt: TGTGCCAGCAGTCAGGGGCCCCGACTAGCGGGAAACACAGATACGCAGTATTTT
d_call: TRBD1; v_call: TRBV15; clone_size: .; j_call: TRBJ2-3; cdr3_aa: CATSKPGQGSDTQYF; cdr3_nt: TGTGCCACCAGCAAACCGGGACAGGGCTCGGATACGCAGTATTTT
d_call: TRBD1; v_call: TRBV28; clone_size: .; j_call: TRBJ1-4; cdr3_aa: CASSLWGTGLFF; cdr3_nt: TGTGCCAGCAGTTTATGGGGGACAGGCCTGTTTTTT
d_call: TRBD1; v_call: TRBV6-1; clone_size: .; j_call: TRBJ2-7; cdr3_aa: CASSGFGGQSTLYEQYF; cdr3_nt: TGTGCCAGCAGTGGTTTTGGGGGACAGAGCACCCTCTACGAGCAGTACTTC
d_call: .; v_call: TRBV7-2; clone_size: .; j_call: TRBJ2-5; cdr3_aa: CASSLGWGRWETQYF; cdr3_nt: TGTGCCAGCAGCTTAGGGTGGGGCCGCTGGGAGACCCAGTACTTC
d_call: .; v_call: TRBV6-5; clone_size: few; j_call: TRBJ2-7; cdr3_aa: CASSYSSGGYEQYF; cdr3_nt: TGTGCCAGCAGTTACTCATCCGGGGGCTACGAGCAGTACTTC
d_call: TRBD2; v_call: TRBV19; clone_size: .; j_call: TRBJ2-3; cdr3_aa: CASSTSGYTDTQYF; cdr3_nt: TGTGCCAGTAGTACTAGCGGATACACAGATACGCAGTATTTT
d_call: TRBD1; v_call: TRBV4-2; clone_size: .; j_call: TRBJ2-1; cdr3_aa: CASSQKGGDRGGNEQFF; cdr3_nt: TGTGCCAGCAGCCAAAAAGGGGGGGACAGGGGCGGCAATGAGCAGTTCTTC
d_call: .; v_call: TRBV27; clone_size: once; j_call: TRBJ1-6; cdr3_aa: CASSLNGALHF; cdr3_nt: TGTGCCAGCAGTTTGAACGGGGCCCTCCACTTT
d_call: TRBD1; v_call: TRBV7-3; clone_size: .; j_call: TRBJ2-3; cdr3_aa: CASSLRQGADTQYF; cdr3_nt: TGTGCCAGCAGCTTAAGACAGGGGGCAGATACGCAGTATTTT
d_call: TRBD2; v_call: TRBV7-9; clone_size: .; j_call: TRBJ2-1; cdr3_aa: CASSLIGGRASSSYNEQFF; cdr3_nt: TGTGCCAGCAGCTTAATCGGCGGGAGGGCTTCCTCTTCCTACAATGAGCAGTTCTTC
d_call: .; v_call: TRBV28; clone_size: .; j_call: TRBJ1-2; cdr3_aa: CASSINRAYGYTF; cdr3_nt: TGTGCCAGCAGTATTAACAGAGCTTATGGCTACACCTTC
d_call: TRBD2; v_call: TRBV29-1; clone_size: .; j_call: TRBJ2-1; cdr3_aa: CSVVGLADSYNEQFF; cdr3_nt: TGCAGCGTTGTAGGACTAGCGGACTCCTACAATGAGCAGTTCTTC
d_call: TRBD2; v_call: TRBV19; clone_size: few; j_call: TRBJ2-1; cdr3_aa: CASSRTSGSYNEQFF; cdr3_nt: TGTGCCAGTAGCCGCACTAGCGGGAGCTACAATGAGCAGTTCTTC
d_call: .; v_call: TRBV28; clone_size: .; j_call: TRBJ1-6; cdr3_aa: CACRGGANNSPLHF; cdr3_nt: TGTGCCTGCCGGGGGGGGGCAAACAATTCACCCCTCCACTTT
d_call: TRBD1; v_call: TRBV9; clone_size: .; j_call: TRBJ1-1; cdr3_aa: CASSVGTGITEAFF; cdr3_nt: TGTGCCAGCAGCGTGGGGACAGGGATTACTGAAGCTTTCTTT
d_call: .; v_call: TRBV5-5; clone_size: .; j_call: TRBJ2-1; cdr3_aa: CASSLGGRPYNEQFF; cdr3_nt: TGTGCCAGCAGCTTGGGAGGGAGGCCCTACAATGAGCAGTTCTTC
d_call: .; v_call: TRBV4-1; clone_size: .; j_call: TRBJ1-5; cdr3_aa: CASSQDSSNQPQHF; cdr3_nt: TGCGCCAGCAGCCAAGATTCGAGCAATCAGCCCCAGCATTTT
d_call: .; v_call: TRBV21-1; clone_size: few; j_call: TRBJ1-2; cdr3_aa: CASSPRGTGGYGYTF; cdr3_nt: TGTGCCAGCAGCCCTCGCGGGACAGGGGGTTATGGCTACACCTTC
d_call: .; v_call: TRBV27; clone_size: .; j_call: TRBJ2-5; cdr3_aa: CASCPLGLGETQYF; cdr3_nt: TGTGCCAGCTGCCCTCTGGGGCTAGGAGAGACCCAGTACTTC
d_call: TRBD2; v_call: TRBV27; clone_size: .; j_call: TRBJ2-1; cdr3_aa: CASSGVAGGNEQFF; cdr3_nt: TGTGCCAGCAGTGGGGTAGCGGGAGGGAATGAGCAGTTCTTC
d_call: .; v_call: TRBV9; clone_size: .; j_call: TRBJ1-3; cdr3_aa: CASSVDGQAHSGNTIYF; cdr3_nt: TGTGCCAGCAGCGTAGACGGTCAGGCCCACTCTGGAAACACCATATATTTT
d_call: .; v_call: TRBV30; clone_size: .; j_call: TRBJ2-7; cdr3_aa: CACLADVHRHEQYF; cdr3_nt: TGTGCCTGTCTCGCCGATGTACACCGCCACGAGCAGTACTTC
d_call: .; v_call: TRBV21-1; clone_size: .; j_call: TRBJ2-7; cdr3_aa: CASKGLAGVYYEQYF; cdr3_nt: TGTGCCAGCAAGGGACTAGCGGGAGTCTACTACGAGCAGTACTTC
d_call: TRBD1; v_call: TRBV25-1; clone_size: .; j_call: TRBJ2-7; cdr3_aa: CASSDGDSLYEQYF; cdr3_nt: TGTGCCAGCAGCGACGGGGACAGCCTCTACGAGCAGTACTTC
d_call: .; v_call: TRBV6-5; clone_size: .; j_call: TRBJ1-4; cdr3_aa: CATSPRGAGNEKLFF; cdr3_nt: TGTGCCACCTCTCCTCGGGGGGCCGGGAATGAAAAACTGTTTTTT
d_call: .; v_call: TRBV27; clone_size: once; j_call: TRBJ2-5; cdr3_aa: CASSLNQGLESETQYF; cdr3_nt: TGTGCCAGCAGTCTGAACCAGGGTCTGGAGTCCGAGACCCAGTACTTC
d_call: TRBD2; v_call: TRBV9; clone_size: .; j_call: TRBJ2-5; cdr3_aa: CASSPSAGLTGTQYF; cdr3_nt: TGTGCCAGCAGTCCCTCGGCGGGACTAACTGGGACCCAGTACTTC
d_call: .; v_call: TRBV11-2; clone_size: .; j_call: TRBJ2-7; cdr3_aa: CASSLRGGYEQYF; cdr3_nt: TGTGCCAGCAGCTTAAGGGGTGGATACGAGCAGTACTTC
d_call: .; v_call: TRBV5-1; clone_size: once; j_call: TRBJ2-7; cdr3_aa: CASSLGLYYYEQCF; cdr3_nt: TGCGCCAGCAGCTTGGGACTCTACTACTACGAGCAGTGCTTC
d_call: TRBD2; v_call: TRBV25-1; clone_size: .; j_call: TRBJ2-3; cdr3_aa: CASSDQTSGFTDTQYF; cdr3_nt: TGTGCCAGCAGTGACCAGACTAGCGGCTTCACAGATACGCAGTATTTT
d_call: .; v_call: TRBV19; clone_size: .; j_call: TRBJ1-4; cdr3_aa: CASSIGFAGRPATTTNEKLFF; cdr3_nt: TGTGCCAGTAGTATAGGGTTTGCGGGCCGACCTGCTACTACAACTAATGAAAAACTGTTTTTT
d_call: TRBD2; v_call: TRBV11-2; clone_size: .; j_call: TRBJ2-2; cdr3_aa: CASAPLSGGTGELFF; cdr3_nt: TGTGCCAGCGCACCACTCAGCGGGGGAACCGGGGAGCTGTTTTTT
d_call: .; v_call: TRBV28; clone_size: .; j_call: TRBJ2-1; cdr3_aa: CACFSGVIRDRFFSYNEQFF; cdr3_nt: TGTGCTTGCTTCTCGGGGGTTATACGGGACAGATTTTTTTCCTACAATGAGCAGTTCTTC